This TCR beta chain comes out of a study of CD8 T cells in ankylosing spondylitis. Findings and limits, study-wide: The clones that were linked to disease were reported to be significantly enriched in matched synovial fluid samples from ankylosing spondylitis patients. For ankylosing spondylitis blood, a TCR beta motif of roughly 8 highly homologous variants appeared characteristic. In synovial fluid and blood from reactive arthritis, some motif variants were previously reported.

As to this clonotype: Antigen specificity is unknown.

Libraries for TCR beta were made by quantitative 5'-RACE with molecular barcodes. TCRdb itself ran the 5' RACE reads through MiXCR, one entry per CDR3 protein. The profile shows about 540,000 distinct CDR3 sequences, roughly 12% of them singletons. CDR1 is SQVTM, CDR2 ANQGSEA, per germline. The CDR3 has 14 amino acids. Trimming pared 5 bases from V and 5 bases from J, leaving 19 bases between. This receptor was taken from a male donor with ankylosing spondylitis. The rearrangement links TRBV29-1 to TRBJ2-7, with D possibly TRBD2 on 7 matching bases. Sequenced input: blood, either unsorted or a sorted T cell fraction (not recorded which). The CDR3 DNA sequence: TGCAGCGTTCTGTGGGGGGGCTTACACGACGAGCAGTACTTC. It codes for CSVLWGGLHDEQYF.